A single sample gave rise to the 29 T cell receptor beta chains below, sequenced in a study of shared clonotypes between healthy human individuals. Clones were sequenced by immunoSEQ multiplex PCR, and TCRdb holds only the in-frame ones, with some missing. The data show over a million clones, 95% to 97% seen once. The sequencing sample was made of naive CD4+ T cells sorted from blood. Subset here: CD45RA+ positively selected. The source of these receptors is a man aged 25-40 years in good health.

The rearrangement links TRBV5-1 to TRBJ1-5; maybe TRBD1 (5 bases). Per germline, CDR1 SGHRS and CDR2 YFSETQ. V lost 6 bases, J lost 3 bases, and 16 bases lay in between. The CDR3 runs to 15 residues. The CDR3 reads CASTETPGVNQPQHF. The CDR3 DNA sequence: TGCGCCAGCACGGAGACGCCGGGGGTCAATCAGCCCCAGCATTTT.

This chain uses TRBV25-1 with TRBJ2-5, with 8 bases that match TRBD1. Per germline, CDR1 MGHDK and CDR2 SYGVNS. The V segment lost 3 bases and the J segment 2 bases; nucleotides outside the gene matches: 5. CDR3 length: 15 amino acids. The CDR3 reads CASSDRRQGQETQYF. As DNA, the CDR3 is TGTGCCAGCAGTGACAGGAGACAGGGGCAAGAGACCCAGTACTTC.

The genes are TRBV11-2 and TRBJ2-7, with D maybe TRBD2 (6 bases). The CDR3 runs 16 residues. The germline V gene encodes CDR1 SGHAT and CDR2 FQNNGV. V dropped 4 bases and J dropped 2 bases, with 18 bases sitting between them. CDR3 in DNA: TGTGCCAGCAGCTCCAGGACGGCGGGGCTACCCTACGAGCAGTACTTC. Its protein is CASSSRTAGLPYEQYF. Supplemented by reference TRBV11-2 and TRBJ2-7, the full variable domain reads EAGVAQSPRYKIIEKRQSVAFWCNPISGHATLYWYQQILGQGPKLLIQFQNNGVVDDSQLPKDRFSAERLKGVDSTLKIQPAKLEDSAVYLCASSSRTAGLPYEQYFGPGTRLTVT.

The rearrangement links TRBV6-1 to TRBJ1-5, with D unclear. The CDR3 is made up of 15 amino acids. From germline, CDR1 is MNHNS and CDR2 SASEGT. V dropped 7 bases and J dropped 4 bases, with 17 bases sitting between them. The CDR3, as DNA: TGTGCCAGCACTCCCACTCGGTCGGGGAATCAGCCCCAGCATTTT. This gives the protein CASTPTRSGNQPQHF.

This sequence joins TRBV5-1 and TRBJ2-1; 9 bases line up with TRBD2. The CDR3 spans 15 residues. CDR1 is SGHRS, CDR2 YFSETQ, per germline. V gave up 4 bases and J gave up 0 bases; unmatched junction bases: 2. The CDR3 region has the DNA TGCGCCAGCAGCCATAGCGGGAGCTCCTACAATGAGCAGTTCTTC. Translated, it gives CASSHSGSSYNEQFF.

On this clone: Additional DNA sequences in this sample encode the identical CDR3. V gene TRBV2 combines with J gene TRBJ2-2; possible D gene TRBD1, 5 bases. CDR3 size: 15 residues. The V gene's germline CDR1 is SNHLY and CDR2 FYNNEI. V lost 0 bases to trimming and J lost 4 bases, with 9 bases between them. DNA for the CDR3: TGTGCCAGCAGTGAAGCGCTTAGGGGCACCGGGGAGCTGTTTTTT. Encoded protein: CASSEALRGTGELFF.

The V and J genes are TRBV5-5 and TRBJ2-2, with a tentative D call TRBD2 (6 bases). Trimming shortened V by 1 base and J by 1 base, and 8 bases separated the two germline ends. Germline CDR1 and CDR2: SGHKS and YYEKEE (reference sequence). CDR3 length: 15 amino acids. CDR3 DNA: TGTGCCAGCAGCTTGCCGGGAGAGAACACCGGGGAGCTGTTTTTT. Translated: CASSLPGENTGELFF. The variable domain in full, completed from reference TRBV5-5 and TRBJ2-2, reads DAGVTQSPTHLIKTRGQQVTLRCSPISGHKSVSWYQQVLGQGPQFIFQYYEKEERGRGNFPDRFSARQFPNYSSELNVNALLLGDSALYLCASSLPGENTGELFFGEGSRLTVL.

V usage is TRBV15 and J usage is TRBJ2-6; the D is unclear. The CDR3 has 16 residues. Trimming pared 2 bases from V and 0 bases from J, leaving 8 bases between. Germline CDR1 is LNHNV and CDR2 is YYDKDF (reference sequence). The CDR3 DNA sequence: TGTGCCACCAGCAGACGAGCTGACTCTGGGGCCAACGTCCTGACTTTC. The encoded protein is CATSRRADSGANVLTF.

The chain carries TRBV27 and TRBJ2-2; 9 bases are shared with TRBD2. The CDR3 spans 19 residues. In germline, CDR1 is MNHEY, CDR2 SMNVEV (reference sequence). Trimming cost V 5 bases and J 7 bases; bases outside gene matches: 20. The CDR3 loop reads CASSPLGPSSGTRRGELFF. As DNA, the CDR3 is TGTGCCAGCAGTCCACTGGGGCCTTCTAGCGGGACACGACGCGGGGAGCTGTTTTTT.

The CDR3 reads CASSYVAGFSYEQYF. DNA of the CDR3: TGTGCCAGCAGTTACGTAGCGGGCTTCTCCTACGAGCAGTACTTC. This rearrangement joins TRBV6-6 to TRBJ2-7; 7 bases match TRBD2. Germline V CDR1 and CDR2: MNHNY, SVGAGI (reference sequence). This CDR3 region has 15 residues. The ends lost 2 bases at V and 0 bases at J; junction bases unmatched: 4.

The chain couples TRBV28 to TRBJ2-7; D possibly corresponds to TRBD1 (5 bases). CDR1 and CDR2 (germline): MDHEN, SYDVKM. The V end was cut by 3 bases, the J end by 4 bases, with 16 bases between. The CDR3 extends over 15 amino acids. CDR3 amino acids: CASSFPQGSAYEQYF. The CDR3 DNA follows: TGTGCCAGCAGTTTCCCCCAGGGATCGGCTTACGAGCAGTACTTC.

Points on this clone: The same CDR3 is also encoded by other DNA sequences in this sample. This chain connects TRBV5-1 to TRBJ1-3; D perhaps matches TRBD1 (5 bases). V dropped 1 base and J dropped 2 bases, with 10 bases sitting between them. The germline gives CDR1 SGHRS, CDR2 YFSETQ. This CDR3 comprises 15 residues. The CDR3 region is CASSLTGATGNTIYF. CDR3 DNA sequence: TGCGCCAGCAGCTTGACCGGGGCTACTGGAAACACCATATATTTT.

The chain couples TRBV5-1 to TRBJ1-1; D might be TRBD1 (6 bases). The CDR3 extends over 15 amino acids. The germline V and J ends were trimmed by 2 bases and 1 base, with 12 bases remaining between them. The germline CDR1 and CDR2 sequences are SGHRS and YFSETQ. CDR3 in amino acids: CASSLGPGQNTEAFF. The CDR3 bases are TGCGCCAGCAGCTTAGGCCCGGGACAGAACACTGAAGCTTTCTTT. Full variable domain (missing parts from reference TRBV5-1 and TRBJ1-1): KAGVTQTPRYLIKTRGQQVTLSCSPISGHRSVSWYQQTPGQGLQFLFEYFSETQRNKGNFPGRFSGRQFSNSRSEMNVSTLELGDSALYLCASSLGPGQNTEAFFGQGTRLTVV.

The V call is TRBV7-9, the J call TRBJ1-5, with a tentative D call TRBD1 (5 bases). V lost 1 base to trimming and J lost 2 bases, with 9 bases between them. The CDR3 sequence is 15 residues long. CDR1 and CDR2 (germline): SEHNR, FQNEAQ (reference sequence). The CDR3 coding sequence is TGTGCCAGCAGCTTAGTAGGGGCCCGCAATCAGCCCCAGCATTTT. Its protein is CASSLVGARNQPQHF.

The chain joins TRBV9 to TRBJ1-1; the D gene is possibly TRBD1 (6 bases). Germline V gives CDR1 SGDLS, CDR2 YYNGEE. V was cut by 5 bases and J by 0 bases, with 14 bases left in between. This CDR3 contains 15 residues. For the CDR3, the DNA is TGTGCCAGCAGACCTGGACAGAGCCTGAACACTGAAGCTTTCTTT. Amino acid sequence: CASRPGQSLNTEAFF.

The gene calls are TRBV5-5 and TRBJ2-3; D remains unclear. Looked up from germline, CDR1 is SGHKS and CDR2 is YYEKEE (reference sequence). The CDR3 runs 13 residues. The ends were cut back, 1 base at V and 3 bases at J, with 6 bases in the middle. The DNA of the CDR3 is TGTGCCAGCAGCTTGCTCGGGACAGATACGCAGTATTTT. Translated: CASSLLGTDTQYF.

The chain carries TRBV5-1 and TRBJ2-7, with D possibly matching TRBD1 (6 bases). Trimming cost V 8 bases and J 5 bases, with 14 bases left between them. There are 12 residues in the CDR3. CDR1 SGHRS and CDR2 YFSETQ come from the germline V gene. CDR3 in DNA: TGCGCCAGAAGGGGGATTGTCCACGAGCAGTACTTC. This codes for CARRGIVHEQYF.

This sequence joins TRBV2 and TRBJ2-7; possibly TRBD1 or TRBD2 for D (6 bases each). Germline V gene lookup returns CDR1 SNHLY and CDR2 FYNNEI. V dropped 5 bases and J dropped 6 bases, with 11 bases sitting between them. The CDR3 contains 12 residues. The CDR3 is CASSRTAGEQYF. In nucleotides, the CDR3 is TGTGCCAGCAGTCGGACAGCGGGCGAGCAGTACTTC.

CDR3 protein: CASSQEIDAYSGRRGELFF. The CDR3 DNA reads TGCGCCAGCAGCCAAGAGATAGACGCGTATAGCGGGAGGCGCGGGGAGCTGTTTTTT. The rearrangement uses TRBV4-3 and TRBJ2-2, with TRBD2 matching over 10 bases. Germline V lookup: CDR1 LGHNA, CDR2 YSLEER. After removal of 0 bases from V and 7 bases from J, the junction contained 14 bases not matched to a gene. CDR3 size: 19 residues.

The chain has TRBV6-5 and TRBJ2-7, with 8 bases identical to TRBD1. This CDR3 comprises 14 residues. V dropped 5 bases and J dropped 0; count of bases not matched to a gene: 3. The V gene's germline CDR1 is MNHEY and CDR2 SVGAGI. CDR3 DNA sequence: TGTGCCAGCAGTCTGGACAGGGACTCCTACGAGCAGTACTTC. Residues: CASSLDRDSYEQYF.

V is TRBV29-1 and J is TRBJ1-1; D is ambiguous. The ends were cut back, 6 bases at V and 1 base at J, with 18 bases in the middle. The germline CDR1 and CDR2 sequences are SQVTM and ANQGSEA. The CDR3 runs to 15 residues. Here the CDR3 reads CSVAFLVAENTEAFF. CDR3 nucleotide sequence: TGCAGCGTGGCTTTCTTGGTGGCGGAGAACACTGAAGCTTTCTTT.

This chain uses TRBV10-3 with TRBJ1-5; 7 nucleotides align to TRBD1. The germline CDR1 and CDR2 sequences are ENHRY and SYGVKD. The CDR3 consists of 15 residues. V was pared by 10 bases and J by 2 bases, with 11 bases of the junction left unmatched. This CDR3 reads CATKKGALGNQPQHF. For the CDR3, the DNA is TGTGCCACTAAAAAGGGGGCGCTTGGCAATCAGCCCCAGCATTTT.

The CDR3 loop is CASEFRGSGNTIYF. The CDR3 DNA reads TGTGCCAGCGAGTTTAGGGGCTCTGGAAACACCATATATTTT. The chain links TRBV28 to TRBJ1-3; TRBD1 is a possible D gene (5 bases). Germline V gene lookup returns CDR1 MDHEN and CDR2 SYDVKM. V gave up 8 bases and J gave up 0 bases, with 11 bases separating them. This CDR3 region has 14 residues.

This sequence joins TRBV25-1 and TRBJ2-5; 11 nucleotides line up with TRBD2. The CDR3 runs to 16 residues. From germline, CDR1 is MGHDK and CDR2 SYGVNS. V was pared by 10 bases and J by 6 bases, with 16 bases of the junction left unmatched. The CDR3 spells CATSETGLAGGKTQYF. The CDR3 DNA follows: TGTGCCACAAGTGAAACGGGGCTAGCGGGAGGAAAGACCCAGTACTTC.

Turning to this clone: This specimen includes other DNA sequences encoding the same CDR3. The V gene is TRBV2, the J gene TRBJ2-7; D remains ambiguous. This CDR3 comprises 10 residues. Germline V CDR1 and CDR2: SNHLY, FYNNEI. Trimming shortened V by 4 bases and J by 7 bases, and 5 bases separated the two germline ends. This chain's CDR3 is CASSVYEQYF. As DNA, the CDR3 is TGTGCCAGCAGTGTATATGAGCAGTACTTC.

V usage is TRBV9 and J usage is TRBJ2-1; 7 positions agree with TRBD1. Germline V gene lookup returns CDR1 SGDLS and CDR2 YYNGEE. This CDR3 comprises 14 residues. Trimming cost V 4 bases and J 2 bases; bases outside gene matches: 3. The CDR3 reads CASSHGTAYNEQFF. In DNA, the CDR3 is TGTGCCAGCAGCCACGGGACAGCCTACAATGAGCAGTTCTTC.

This chain uses TRBV5-4 with TRBJ2-4; TRBD2 aligns across 7 bases. V lost 5 bases, J lost 9 bases, and 14 bases stayed unmatched. This CDR3 region has 15 residues. Germline CDR1 and CDR2: SGHNT and YYREEE (reference sequence). Here the CDR3 DNA reads TGTGCCAGCAGTCGGGACTACCTTACGGGGCGCATTCAGTACTTC. Its protein is CASSRDYLTGRIQYF.

This clone was counted a single time. The chain recombines TRBV9 with TRBJ2-5, with D perhaps matching TRBD2 (6 bases). V was pared by 4 bases and J by 3 bases, with 13 bases between. The germline V gene encodes CDR1 SGDLS and CDR2 YYNGEE. CDR3 size: 14 residues. The CDR3 reads CASSPRRREETQYF. As DNA, the CDR3 is TGTGCCAGCAGCCCCCGCCGGAGGGAAGAGACCCAGTACTTC.

The rearrangement uses TRBV29-1 and TRBJ2-1; D may be TRBD2 (6 bases). This CDR3 has 14 amino acids. V lost 7 bases and J 13 bases, leaving 26 bases between the germline ends. Germline-derived CDR1 and CDR2 are SQVTM and ANQGSEA. CDR3 region: CSAPDPAGLHVQFF. The DNA for the CDR3 is TGCAGCGCCCCGGACCCCGCGGGGCTTCACGTACAGTTCTTC.